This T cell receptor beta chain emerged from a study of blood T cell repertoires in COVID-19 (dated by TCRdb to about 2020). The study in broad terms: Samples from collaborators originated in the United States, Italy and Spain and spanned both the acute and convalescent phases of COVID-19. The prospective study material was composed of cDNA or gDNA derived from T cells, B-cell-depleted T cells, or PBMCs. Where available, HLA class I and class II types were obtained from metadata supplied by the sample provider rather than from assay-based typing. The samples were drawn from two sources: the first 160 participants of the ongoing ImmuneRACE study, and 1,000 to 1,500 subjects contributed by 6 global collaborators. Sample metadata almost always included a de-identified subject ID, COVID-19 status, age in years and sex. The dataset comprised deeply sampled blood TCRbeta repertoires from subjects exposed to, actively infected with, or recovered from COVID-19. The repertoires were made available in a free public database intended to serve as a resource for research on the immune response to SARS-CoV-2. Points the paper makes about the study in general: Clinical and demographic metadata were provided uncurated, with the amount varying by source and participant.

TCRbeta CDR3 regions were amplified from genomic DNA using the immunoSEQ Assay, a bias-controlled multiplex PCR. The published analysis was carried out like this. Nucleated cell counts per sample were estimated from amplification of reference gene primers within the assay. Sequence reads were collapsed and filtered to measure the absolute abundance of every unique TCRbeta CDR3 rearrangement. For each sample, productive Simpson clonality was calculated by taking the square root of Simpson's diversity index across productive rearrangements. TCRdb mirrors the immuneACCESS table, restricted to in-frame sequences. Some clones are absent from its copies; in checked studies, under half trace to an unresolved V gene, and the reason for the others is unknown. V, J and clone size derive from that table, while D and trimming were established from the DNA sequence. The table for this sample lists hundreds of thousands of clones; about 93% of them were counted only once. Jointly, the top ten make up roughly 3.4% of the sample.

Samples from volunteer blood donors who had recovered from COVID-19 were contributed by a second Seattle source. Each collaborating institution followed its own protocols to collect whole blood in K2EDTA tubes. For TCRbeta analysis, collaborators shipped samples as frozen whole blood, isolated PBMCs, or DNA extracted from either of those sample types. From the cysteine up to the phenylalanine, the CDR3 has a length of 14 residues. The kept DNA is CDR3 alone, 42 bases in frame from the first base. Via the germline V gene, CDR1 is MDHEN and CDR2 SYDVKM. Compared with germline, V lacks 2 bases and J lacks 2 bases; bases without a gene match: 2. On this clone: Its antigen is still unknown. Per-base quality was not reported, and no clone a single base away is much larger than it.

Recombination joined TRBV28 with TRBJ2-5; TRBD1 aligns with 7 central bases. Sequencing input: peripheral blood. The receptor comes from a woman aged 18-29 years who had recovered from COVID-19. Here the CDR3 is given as CASSLDRDQETQYF. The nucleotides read TGTGCCAGCAGTTTAGACAGGGATCAAGAGACCCAGTACTTC. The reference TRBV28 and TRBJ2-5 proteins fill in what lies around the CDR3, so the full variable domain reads DVKVTQSSRYLVKRTGEKVFLECVQDMDHENMFWYRQDPGLGLRLIYFSYDVKMKEKGDIPEGYSVSREKKERFSLILESASTNQTSMYLCASSLDRDQETQYFGPGTRLLVL.